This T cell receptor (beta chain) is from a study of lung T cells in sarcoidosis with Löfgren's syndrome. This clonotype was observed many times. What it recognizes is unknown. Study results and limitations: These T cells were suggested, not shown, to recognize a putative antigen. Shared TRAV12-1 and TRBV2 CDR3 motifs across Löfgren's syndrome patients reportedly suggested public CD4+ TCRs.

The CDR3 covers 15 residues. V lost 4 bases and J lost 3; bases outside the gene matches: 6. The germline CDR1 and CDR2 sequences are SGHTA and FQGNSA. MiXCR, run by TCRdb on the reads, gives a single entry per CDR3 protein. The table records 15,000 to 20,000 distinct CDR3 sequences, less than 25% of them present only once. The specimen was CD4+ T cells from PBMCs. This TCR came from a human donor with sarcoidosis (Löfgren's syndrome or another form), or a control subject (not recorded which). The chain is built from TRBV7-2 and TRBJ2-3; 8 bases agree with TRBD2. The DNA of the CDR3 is TGTGCCAGCAGCTGGGCGGGGGGCAGGACAGATACGCAGTATTTT. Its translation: CASSWAGGRTDTQYF.